One sample yielded the 17 T cell receptor beta chains listed below, sequenced in a study of cytomegalovirus exposure and HLA in healthy donors. Method: immunoSEQ multiplex PCR; TCRdb's copy keeps in-frame clones and lacks some. The sample contains about 110,000 clones, about nine tenths of which appear only once. The material sequenced was PBMCs. All receptors come from a woman younger than 30 in good health and CMV-seronegative.

The chain combines TRBV7-2 with TRBJ2-7; D possibly corresponds to TRBD1 (6 bases). With 0 bases removed from V and 2 bases from J, the gap between germline ends came to 11 bases. Looked up from germline, CDR1 is SGHTA and CDR2 is FQGNSA. The CDR3 length is 15 residues. As DNA, the CDR3 is TGTGCCAGCAGCTTAGCCTGGGGGCCCACCTACGAGCAGTACTTC. It yields the protein CASSLAWGPTYEQYF.

The chain carries TRBV27 and TRBJ2-2; 12 bases match TRBD2. The germline V gene encodes CDR1 MNHEY and CDR2 SMNVEV (reference sequence). The CDR3 totals 18 residues. Trimming took 6 bases from V and 0 from J; bases not matched to a gene: 8. The CDR3 region is CASRRGLAGEANTGELFF. Here the CDR3 DNA reads TGTGCCAGCAGACGGGGACTAGCGGGCGAGGCGAACACCGGGGAGCTGTTTTTT.

The chain employs TRBV4-2 and TRBJ1-4, with D perhaps TRBD1 (6 bases). This CDR3 comprises 15 residues. The ends were cut back, 1 base at V and 8 bases at J, with 14 bases in the middle. CDR1 and CDR2 from the germline V gene are LGHNA and YNFKEQ. CDR3 sequence: CASSQAGIRGEKLFF. The CDR3 DNA reads TGTGCCAGCAGCCAAGCAGGGATAAGGGGGGAAAAACTGTTTTTT.

This sequence joins TRBV7-9 and TRBJ2-7; 8 positions match TRBD2. Per germline, CDR1 SEHNR and CDR2 FQNEAQ (reference sequence). The CDR3 consists of 14 residues. Unmatched junction bases numbered 4, after V lost 5 bases and J lost 1 base. CDR3 loop: CASSRGGSSYEQYF. CDR3 bases: TGTGCCAGCAGCCGGGGGGGCAGTTCCTACGAGCAGTACTTC. The full variable domain, completed using reference TRBV7-9 and TRBJ2-7, is DTGVSQNPRHKITKRGQNVTFRCDPISEHNRLYWYRQTLGQGPEFLTYFQNEAQLEKSRLLSDRFSAERPKGSFSTLEIQRTEQGDSAMYLCASSRGGSSYEQYFGPGTRLTVT.

This clone was recorded a few times. The chain recombines TRBV6-5 with TRBJ2-1, with TRBD1 identical over 11 bases. The CDR3 extends over 16 amino acids. Trimming took 2 bases from V and 6 from J; bases not matched to a gene: 6. The germline V gene has CDR1 MNHEY and CDR2 SVGAGI. CDR3 coding DNA: TGTGCCAGCAGTTACCTAACCGGGACAGGGGGCAATGAGCAGTTCTTC. Translation: CASSYLTGTGGNEQFF.

On this clone itself: One end of the junction is discordant with germline, which a read error may explain. Here the CDR3 reads CASSLDTGFSYEQYF. The CDR3 DNA sequence: TGTGCTAGCAGCCTGGACACCGGATTTTCCTACGAGCAGTACTTC. V is TRBV7-7 and J is TRBJ2-7; D is possibly TRBD1 (5 bases). Germline CDR1 reads SSHAT; CDR2 reads FNYEAQ (reference sequence). This CDR3 comprises 15 residues.

This chain joins TRBV4-1 and TRBJ2-7; TRBD2 matches at 10 bases. Germline trimming cut 0 bases from V and 3 bases from J; bases unmatched to any gene: 20. Germline V gene data show CDR1 as MGHRA and CDR2 as YSYEKL. The length of the CDR3 is 21 residues. The CDR3 coding sequence is TGCGCCAGCAGCCAAGATCGACAGCGGGAGGGCCGTTCCCCATTACGCTACGAGCAGTACTTC. Its translation: CASSQDRQREGRSPLRYEQYF.

The chain recombines TRBV2 with TRBJ1-1, with D maybe TRBD1 (6 bases). CDR1 is SNHLY, CDR2 FYNNEI, per germline. The V gene lost 6 bases and the J gene lost 1 base, with 9 bases spanning the gap. The CDR3 is made up of 13 amino acids. The chain's CDR3 is CASSVTGNTEAFF. CDR3 nucleotides: TGTGCCAGCAGCGTGACAGGGAACACTGAAGCTTTCTTT.

This clone was found a few times. CDR3 nucleotides: TGTGCCAGTAGTATCCCCGGACTAGCGTCCTACAATGAGCAGTTCTTC. Residues: CASSIPGLASYNEQFF. This sequence joins TRBV19 and TRBJ2-1; 9 bases map to TRBD2. Germline lookup yields CDR1 LNHDA and CDR2 SQIVND (reference sequence). This CDR3 has 16 residues. The V gene end was trimmed by 3 bases and the J gene end by 1 base; junction bases not matched to a gene: 4.

The rearrangement links TRBV2 to TRBJ1-2, with 8 bases fitting TRBD1. This CDR3 has 15 amino acids. Germline CDR1 reads SNHLY; CDR2 reads FYNNEI. With 7 bases clipped from V and 3 bases from J, the junction kept 10 bases outside the gene matches. CDR3 DNA sequence: TGTGCCAGCAACCCGGGACAGGCCCACGACTATGGCTACACCTTC. It specifies CASNPGQAHDYGYTF.

Only one count was recorded for this clone. This sequence joins TRBV14 and TRBJ1-2; possibly TRBD1 for D (5 bases). Trimming removed 2 bases at V and 3 bases at J, with 13 bases between. CDR3 length equals 15 residues. CDR1 is SGHDN, CDR2 FVKESK, per germline. The CDR3 coding sequence is TGTGCCAGCAGCCAACTCGGGGGTGTAGACTATGGCTACACCTTC. This encodes CASSQLGGVDYGYTF.

The V call is TRBV2, the J call TRBJ2-7; D gene uncertain. The CDR3 spans 12 residues. Trimming took off 1 base at V and 2 bases at J, with 3 bases between the two ends. Germline V gene sequence: CDR1 SNHLY, CDR2 FYNNEI. CDR3 protein: CASSEVAYEQYF. DNA of the CDR3: TGTGCCAGCAGTGAAGTAGCCTACGAGCAGTACTTC.

CDR3 residues: CASRDRVNQPQHF. The CDR3 DNA sequence: TGCGCCAGCAGGGACAGAGTCAATCAGCCCCAGCATTTT. The V and J genes are TRBV5-1 and TRBJ1-5; maybe TRBD1 (6 bases). V was clipped by 5 bases and J by 3 bases, with 9 bases between them. The CDR3 covers 13 residues. Germline V gene lookup returns CDR1 SGHRS and CDR2 YFSETQ.

The chain recombines TRBV28 with TRBJ1-1, with D possibly being TRBD1 (6 bases). Germline CDR1 MDHEN, CDR2 SYDVKM. V dropped 3 bases and J dropped 0 bases, with 11 bases sitting between them. CDR3 length equals 15 residues. In DNA form, the CDR3 reads TGTGCCAGCAGTTTCGGGGGGCGACTGAACACTGAAGCTTTCTTT. It translates to CASSFGGRLNTEAFF.

The rearrangement links TRBV29-1 to TRBJ1-2; maybe TRBD1 (6 bases). Germline assignment: CDR1 SQVTM and CDR2 ANQGSEA. Trimming took off 6 bases at V and 4 bases at J, with 24 bases between the two ends. The CDR3 is made up of 16 amino acids. The CDR3 region is CSVDTGNRVRGYGYTF. CDR3 nucleotide sequence: TGCAGCGTGGATACAGGGAATCGGGTCCGGGGCTATGGCTACACCTTC.

This clone has just one count. The chain has TRBV7-2 and TRBJ1-3, with TRBD1 as a possible D gene (6 bases). CDR1 SGHTA and CDR2 FQGNSA come from the germline V gene. Trimming took off 5 bases at V and 4 bases at J, with 15 bases between the two ends. The CDR3 consists of 15 residues. CDR3 bases: TGTGCCAGCAGCCTACAGGGCGGGTTGGGAAACACCATATATTTT. This sequence encodes CASSLQGGLGNTIYF.

This sequence joins TRBV5-4 and TRBJ2-5; 9 nucleotides line up with TRBD1. There are 14 residues in the CDR3. Trimming at V came to 6 bases and at J to 4 bases, leaving 7 bases not matched to a gene. Germline V gene data show CDR1 as SGHNT and CDR2 as YYREEE (reference sequence). The CDR3 protein is CASNPQQGAETQYF. The CDR3 bases are TGTGCCAGCAACCCGCAACAGGGGGCAGAGACCCAGTACTTC.